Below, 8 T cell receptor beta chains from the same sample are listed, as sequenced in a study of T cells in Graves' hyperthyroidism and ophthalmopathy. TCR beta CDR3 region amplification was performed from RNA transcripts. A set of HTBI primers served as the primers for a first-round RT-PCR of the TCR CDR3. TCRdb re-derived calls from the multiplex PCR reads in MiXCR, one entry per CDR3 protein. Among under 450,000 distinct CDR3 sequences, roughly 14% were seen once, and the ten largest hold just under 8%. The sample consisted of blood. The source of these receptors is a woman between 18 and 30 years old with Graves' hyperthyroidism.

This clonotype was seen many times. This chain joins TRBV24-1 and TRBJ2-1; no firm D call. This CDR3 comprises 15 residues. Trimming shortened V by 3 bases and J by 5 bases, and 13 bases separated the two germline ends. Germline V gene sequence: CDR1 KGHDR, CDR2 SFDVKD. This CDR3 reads CATSDTLRADNEQFF. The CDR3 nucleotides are TGTGCCACCAGTGATACTCTCCGGGCCGACAATGAGCAGTTCTTC.

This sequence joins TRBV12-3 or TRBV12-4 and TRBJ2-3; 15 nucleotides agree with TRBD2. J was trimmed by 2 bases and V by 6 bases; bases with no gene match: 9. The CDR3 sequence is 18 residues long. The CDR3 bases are TGTGCCAGCAGCACCGGGACTAGCGGGGGGCCCATCACAGATACGCAGTATTTT. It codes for CASSTGTSGGPITDTQYF.

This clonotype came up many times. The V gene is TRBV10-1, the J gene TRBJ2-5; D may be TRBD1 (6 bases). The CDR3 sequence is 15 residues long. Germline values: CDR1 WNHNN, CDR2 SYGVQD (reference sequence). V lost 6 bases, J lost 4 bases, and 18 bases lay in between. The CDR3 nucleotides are TGCGCCAGCAGCCCCGGTACAGGGATCGGAGAGACCCAGTACTTC. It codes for CASSPGTGIGETQYF.

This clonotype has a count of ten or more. CDR3 amino acids: CASSPGGLNQPQHF. The CDR3 DNA sequence: TGTGCCAGCAGTCCAGGGGGGTTGAATCAGCCCCAGCATTTT. The rearrangement joins TRBV2 to TRBJ1-5; 7 bases line up with TRBD1. The CDR3 runs 14 residues. Trimming removed 5 bases from V and 4 bases from J; junction bases left unmatched: 5. Germline values: CDR1 SNHLY, CDR2 FYNNEI.

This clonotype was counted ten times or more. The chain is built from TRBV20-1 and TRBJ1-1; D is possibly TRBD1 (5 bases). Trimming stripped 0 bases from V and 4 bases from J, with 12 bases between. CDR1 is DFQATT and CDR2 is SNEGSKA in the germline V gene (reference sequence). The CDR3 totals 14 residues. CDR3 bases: TGCAGTGCTAGAGAGAGGGGAGGGCCCACTGAAGCTTTCTTT. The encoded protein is CSARERGGPTEAFF.

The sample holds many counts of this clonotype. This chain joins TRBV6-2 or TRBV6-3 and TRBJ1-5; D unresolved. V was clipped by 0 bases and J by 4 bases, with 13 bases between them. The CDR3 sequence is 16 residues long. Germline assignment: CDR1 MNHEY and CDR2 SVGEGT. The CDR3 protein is CASSYSRVRGNQPQHF. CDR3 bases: TGTGCCAGCAGTTACTCGAGGGTTAGAGGGAATCAGCCCCAGCATTTT.

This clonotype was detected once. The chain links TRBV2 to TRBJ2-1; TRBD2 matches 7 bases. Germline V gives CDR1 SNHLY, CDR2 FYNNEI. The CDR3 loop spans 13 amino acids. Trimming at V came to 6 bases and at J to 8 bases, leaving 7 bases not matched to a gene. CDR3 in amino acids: CASRRTSSDEQFF. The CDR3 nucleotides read TGTGCCAGCAGGAGGACTAGTAGTGATGAGCAGTTCTTC.

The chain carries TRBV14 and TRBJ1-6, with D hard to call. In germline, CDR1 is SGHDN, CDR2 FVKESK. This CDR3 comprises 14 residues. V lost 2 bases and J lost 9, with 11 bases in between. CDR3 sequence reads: CASSQSAVPSPLHF. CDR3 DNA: TGTGCCAGCAGCCAATCGGCAGTTCCTTCACCCCTCCACTTT.